Included here is one T cell receptor beta chain sequence, with context. CDR1 and CDR2 (germline): SGHRS, YFSETQ. CDR3 length equals 15 residues. With V trimmed by 0 bases and J by 4 bases, 4 bases remained unmatched. Some clones are missing from TCRdb's copy, which holds only in-frame ones; the method was immunoSEQ multiplex PCR. The sample has about 250,000 clones; approximately 90% are singletons. This sample was included in a study of blood T cell repertoires in COVID-19. This chain links TRBV5-1 with TRBJ1-2, with 9 bases aligning to TRBD1. The TCR was taken from a woman aged 40 to 49 who had recovered from COVID-19. The sample consisted of peripheral blood. CDR3: CASSLAGQGAYGYTF. The CDR3 DNA reads TGCGCCAGCAGCTTGGCGGGACAGGGTGCCTATGGCTACACCTTC.